This T cell receptor beta chain originates from a study of radiotherapy plus CTLA-4 blockade in lung cancer. In the study overall: Across the patients, objective responses occurred in approximately 20%, and disease control in about 29%.

Those with chemo-refractory metastatic non-small-cell lung cancer were treated with focal radiation combined with CTLA-4 blockade using ipilimumab. Libraries were prepared by immunoSEQ multiplex PCR; TCRdb keeps only in-frame clonotypes and omits some of them. The sample holds more than 40,000 clones, roughly 64% seen once. Sample: peripheral blood, taken from a patient treated with radiotherapy plus ipilimumab. The clonotype comes from a human donor with non-small cell lung cancer who had a partial response to radiotherapy plus ipilimumab.

As DNA, the CDR3 is TGTGCCAGCAGCTTAGTGGGGGGGAGCACCGGGGAGCTGTTTTTT. Translation: CASSLVGGSTGELFF. The chain employs TRBV11-3 and TRBJ2-2; 7 bases agree with TRBD2. Germline lookup yields CDR1 SGHNT and CDR2 YENEEA. Trimming removed 1 base from V and 4 bases from J; junction bases left unmatched: 3. This CDR3 has 15 residues.